The 8 T cell receptor beta chains below were found in one sample sequenced in a study of blood T cell repertoires in COVID-19. Measured with immunoSEQ multiplex PCR; TCRdb has only the in-frame clones, and not every one. The table includes under 150,000 clones, around 90% detected once. Source material: peripheral blood. The receptors derive from a man between 60 and 70 years old with COVID-19, enrolled during active disease.

The V call is TRBV6-5, the J call TRBJ2-7; D uncertain. The CDR3 is made up of 10 amino acids. V was trimmed by 6 bases and J by 4 bases, leaving 4 bases between them. CDR1 and CDR2 (germline): MNHEY, SVGAGI. This chain's CDR3 is CASSRYEQYF. In nucleotides, the CDR3 is TGTGCCAGCAGCCGTTACGAGCAGTACTTC.

The J gene is TRBJ2-1, the V gene TRBV19, with TRBD2 identical over 12 bases. Germline V gene sequence: CDR1 LNHDA, CDR2 SQIVND (reference sequence). V trimming: 10 bases; J trimming: 0 bases; junction bases outside the gene matches: 4. This CDR3 is built from 15 residues. CDR3 protein: CATRTSGNSYNEQFF. The DNA of the CDR3 is TGTGCCACCAGGACTAGCGGGAACTCCTACAATGAGCAGTTCTTC.

V is TRBV3-1 (or the pseudogene TRBV3-2) and J is TRBJ1-1; the match to TRBD1 covers 9 bases. Germline V gives CDR1 LGHDT, CDR2 YNNKEL (reference sequence). This CDR3 comprises 15 residues. V shed 0 bases, J shed 4 bases, and the junction held 3 bases outside the gene matches. CDR3 sequence (DNA): TGTGCCAGCAGCCAAGATCTGACAGGGGGCACTGAAGCTTTCTTT. Amino acids: CASSQDLTGGTEAFF.

This clone was seen more than once but under ten times. This rearrangement joins TRBV9 to TRBJ2-2; tentatively, D is TRBD1 (5 bases). Trimming cost V 4 bases and J 2 bases, with 9 bases left between them. This CDR3 is 14 amino acids long. CDR1 is SGDLS and CDR2 is YYNGEE in the germline V gene. The CDR3 protein is CASSPDTNTGELFF. CDR3 in DNA: TGTGCCAGCAGCCCGGACACAAACACCGGGGAGCTGTTTTTT.

This clone turned up a few times. This chain joins TRBV7-3 and TRBJ2-3; TRBD2 matches at 9 bases. After removal of 2 bases from V and 6 bases from J, the junction contained 3 bases not matched to a gene. The CDR3 contains 14 residues. CDR1 and CDR2 from the germline V gene are SGHTA and FQGTGA. The CDR3 protein is CASSLVAGADTQYF. The CDR3 DNA reads TGTGCCAGCAGCTTAGTAGCGGGGGCTGATACGCAGTATTTT.

CDR3 nucleotide sequence: TGTGCCAGCAGTGGGACAGCGGGCAATCAGCCCCAGCATTTT. It is translated as CASSGTAGNQPQHF. The genes are TRBV28 and TRBJ1-5; 7 nucleotides agree with TRBD1. The CDR3 sequence is 14 residues long. Germline assignment: CDR1 MDHEN and CDR2 SYDVKM. J was trimmed by 2 bases and V by 5 bases; bases with no gene match: 3.

This chain joins TRBV6-2 or TRBV6-3 and TRBJ1-1; TRBD1 might be the D (6 bases). Deletions cut 2 bases from V and 5 bases from J, with 12 bases between. The CDR3 spans 14 residues. Germline CDR1 MNHEY, CDR2 SVGEGT. Here the CDR3 DNA reads TGTGCCAGCAGTTACATGGGGGCAAGGACTGAAGCTTTCTTT. The encoded protein is CASSYMGARTEAFF.

V and J are TRBV15 and TRBJ1-5, with 7 bases aligning to TRBD1. V shed 0 bases, J shed 7 bases, and the junction held 6 bases outside the gene matches. Germline V lookup: CDR1 LNHNV, CDR2 YYDKDF (reference sequence). The CDR3 is 15 residues long. CDR3 amino acids: CATSRDGTAFQPQHF. CDR3 sequence (DNA): TGTGCCACCAGCAGAGATGGGACAGCGTTCCAGCCCCAGCATTTT.